The entry below gives a single TCR beta chain sequence along with its context. Its antigen is as yet unknown. The data derive from a study of cytomegalovirus exposure and HLA in healthy donors. CDR3 length: 17 residues. Measured with immunoSEQ multiplex PCR; TCRdb has only the in-frame clones, and not every one. The sample shows tens of thousands of clones, 70% to 90% of them seen only once. Regarding the study as a whole: Cytomegalovirus-associated status was assigned to about 150 TCR beta chains. Reports indicated that the classifier achieved high specificity and sensitivity in diagnosing cytomegalovirus status.

The chain combines TRBV12-2 with TRBJ1-2; the DNA was not used to check the table's D call, TRBD1. TRBV12-2 is deemed a pseudogene. The sample comprised PBMCs. The TCR originated in a woman in her late teens or twenties in good health and CMV-seropositive. CDR3 sequence: CASRSRDKAPFNYGYTF. The CDR3 region has the DNA TGTGCAAGTCGCTCCCGGGACAAGGCCCCTTTTAACTATGGCTACACCTTC.